Following are 24 T cell receptor beta chains from one sample sequenced in a study of shared clonotypes between healthy human individuals (dated by TCRdb to the early 2020s). The receptor library was made with the immunoSEQ multiplex PCR assay. TCRdb re-hosts the immuneACCESS table, in-frame sequences only. Its copies lack some clones; in the studies checked, an unresolved V gene accounts for under half of them, and the cause for the rest is not known. The sample table shows about 560,000 clones, and roughly four fifths are seen once. About 11% of the sample belongs to the ten largest clones. The sequenced material came from PBMCs. These receptors were taken from a middle-aged woman in good health. Some clones in this sample may be carry-over from other donors' samples.

About this clone: Other DNA sequences in this specimen translate into the identical CDR3. The rearrangement links TRBV18 to TRBJ2-3, with no clear D. V dropped 3 bases and J dropped 1 base, with 8 bases sitting between them. Germline V gene data show CDR1 as KGHSH and CDR2 as LQKENI. The CDR3 is made up of 14 amino acids. The CDR3 is CASSPLQGTDTQYF. CDR3 in DNA: TGTGCCAGCTCACCTTTGCAAGGCACAGATACGCAGTATTTT.

The rearrangement links TRBV18 to TRBJ2-7; 10 bases are a match to TRBD2. Looked up from germline, CDR1 is KGHSH and CDR2 is LQKENI. The CDR3 length is 15 residues. Trimming cost V 5 bases and J 5 bases; bases outside gene matches: 9. The CDR3 reads CASSTTAGGPNEQYF. The CDR3 DNA follows: TGTGCCAGCTCAACTACAGCGGGAGGGCCCAACGAGCAGTACTTC. The full variable domain, in which reference TRBV18 and TRBJ2-7 provide the parts outside the CDR3, is NAGVMQNPRHLVRRRGQEARLRCSPMKGHSHVYWYRQLPEEGLKFMVYLQKENIIDESGMPKERFSAEFPKEGPSILRIQQVVRGDSAAYFCASSTTAGGPNEQYFGPGTRLTVT.

The chain joins TRBV7-6 to TRBJ1-1; D perhaps matches TRBD1 (6 bases). Trimming removed 4 bases from V and 7 bases from J, with 13 bases in between. The CDR3 sequence is 13 residues long. Germline V CDR1 and CDR2: SGHVS, FNYEAQ. The CDR3 loop is CASSSLGGGEAFF. The DNA of the CDR3 is TGTGCCAGCAGCTCCCTCGGGGGCGGTGAAGCTTTCTTT.

V gene TRBV30 combines with J gene TRBJ2-7; weak D call: TRBD2 (7 bases). V lost 0 bases and J 6 bases, leaving 15 bases between the germline ends. From germline, CDR1 is GTSNPN and CDR2 SVGIG (reference sequence). The length of the CDR3 is 14 residues. CDR3 sequence reads: CAWSVLGGLGEQYF. The CDR3 bases are TGTGCCTGGAGTGTACTGGGGGGGCTGGGCGAGCAGTACTTC.

This clone has a single count. The rearrangement uses TRBV7-9 and TRBJ2-1; D gene uncertain. Trimming pared 1 base from V and 4 bases from J, leaving 8 bases between. Germline lookup yields CDR1 SEHNR and CDR2 FQNEAQ (reference sequence). There are 14 residues in the CDR3. CDR3 coding DNA: TGTGCCAGCAGCTTAGGTAGGCCTTACAATGAGCAGTTCTTC. Its translation is CASSLGRPYNEQFF.

This sequence joins TRBV6-5 and TRBJ2-1, with 8 bases fitting TRBD2. This CDR3 has 15 residues. Per the germline V gene, CDR1 is MNHEY and CDR2 is SVGAGI. V lost 6 bases to trimming and J lost 9 bases; unmatched junction nucleotides: 13. The CDR3 coding sequence is TGTGCCAGCAGGGTCTCCCTTGGACTAGCTGGTGAGCAGTTCTTC. Residues: CASRVSLGLAGEQFF.

The V gene is TRBV7-9, the J gene TRBJ2-5; tentatively, D is TRBD1 or TRBD2 (6 bases each). The germline gives CDR1 SEHNR, CDR2 FQNEAQ (reference sequence). Trimming removed 2 bases from V and 4 bases from J, with 8 bases in between. This CDR3 has 13 amino acids. The CDR3: CASSLRGAETQYF. In DNA form, the CDR3 reads TGTGCCAGCAGCTTAAGGGGGGCAGAGACCCAGTACTTC.

Concerning this clone: This sequence is one base from a far larger clone and is likely a read error. The sample has other DNA sequences that encode this CDR3 too. This rearrangement joins TRBV7-9 to TRBJ2-7; 7 nucleotides match TRBD2. This CDR3 is built from 16 residues. The V gene's germline CDR1 is SEHNR and CDR2 FQNEAQ (reference sequence). V gave up 5 bases and J gave up 0 bases; unmatched junction bases: 10. The CDR3 sequence is CASSRGGTADSYEQYF. In DNA, the CDR3 is TGTGCCAGCAGCCGGGGAGGGACCGCGGACTCCTACGAGCAGTACTTC.

The chain couples TRBV28 to TRBJ2-5; either TRBD1 or TRBD2 may fit D (5 bases each). The end of the DNA is better explained by TRBJ2-7, so the J call may be wrong. CDR1 and CDR2 from the germline V gene are MDHEN and SYDVKM. The CDR3 covers 14 residues. The CDR3 DNA is TGTGCCAGCAGAACCGGGACCACTTCCTACGAGCAGTACTTC. This codes for CASRTGTTSYEQYF.

The genes are TRBV6-5 and TRBJ1-3; TRBD1 agrees at 7 bases. CDR1 is MNHEY and CDR2 is SVGAGI in the germline V gene. This CDR3 contains 15 residues. Unmatched junction bases numbered 9, after V lost 8 bases and J lost 2 bases. CDR3 region: CASGPRQGTGNTIYF. CDR3 sequence (DNA): TGTGCCAGCGGCCCCCGACAGGGAACTGGAAACACCATATATTTT.

This clone turned up a few times. It is likely a read error: a sequence one base away is far more abundant. The V and J genes are TRBV30 and TRBJ2-6, with D perhaps TRBD1 (5 bases). CDR1 is GTSNPN, CDR2 SVGIG, per germline (reference sequence). The CDR3 consists of 18 residues. The CDR3 DNA sequence: TGTGCCTGGGGTGTAGACCAGGGTTCATACTCTGGGGCCAACGTCCTGACTTTC. Protein: CAWGVDQGSYSGANVLTF.

This clone was seen many times. The chain couples TRBV5-1 to TRBJ1-1; TRBD1 matches at 7 bases. Germline values: CDR1 SGHRS, CDR2 YFSETQ. The junction had 12 bases not matched to a gene; V was cut back by 5 bases and J by 8 bases. This CDR3 has 14 amino acids. The CDR3 nucleotides are TGCGCCAGCAGTTGGACAGGAGGGTCTGGGGAAGCTTTCTTT. Amino acids: CASSWTGGSGEAFF.

This clone was detected only a few times. The chain has TRBV4-1 and TRBJ2-7, with D uncertain. V lost 1 base and J 2 bases, leaving 12 bases between the germline ends. The CDR3 consists of 15 residues. CDR1 MGHRA and CDR2 YSYEKL come from the germline V gene. Here the CDR3 DNA reads TGCGCCAGCAGCCAAGTGCCCCAGGAGACCTACGAGCAGTACTTC. This gives the protein CASSQVPQETYEQYF.

This clone appeared once. The chain links TRBV5-1 to TRBJ2-5; the D gene is possibly TRBD2 (6 bases). The CDR3 has 16 amino acids. V was clipped by 4 bases and J by 2 bases, with 18 bases between them. Germline V lookup: CDR1 SGHRS, CDR2 YFSETQ. The CDR3 is CASSPGIAVSQETQYF. The CDR3 nucleotides read TGCGCCAGCAGCCCCGGGATAGCGGTTTCTCAAGAGACCCAGTACTTC.

V gene TRBV7-2 combines with J gene TRBJ2-2; D not resolved. The CDR3 length is 14 residues. Germline CDR1 and CDR2: SGHTA and FQGNSA. The V gene lost 5 bases and the J gene lost 4 bases, with 11 bases spanning the gap. The CDR3 DNA sequence: TGTGCCAGCAGCCCTCCGCCTGGCACCGGGGAGCTGTTTTTT. The encoded protein is CASSPPPGTGELFF.

There are a few counts of this clone. V gene TRBV30 combines with J gene TRBJ2-7; D is uncertain. This CDR3 has 12 residues. V lost 2 bases, J lost 3 bases, and 8 bases lay in between. Germline lookup yields CDR1 GTSNPN and CDR2 SVGIG (reference sequence). CDR3 sequence: CAWSRQFYEQYF. The CDR3 DNA sequence: TGTGCCTGGAGTCGCCAGTTCTACGAGCAGTACTTC.

The chain couples TRBV14 to TRBJ2-7; possibly TRBD1 for D (5 bases). The CDR3 is made up of 13 amino acids. V dropped 5 bases and J dropped 5 bases, with 13 bases sitting between them. Germline V CDR1 and CDR2: SGHDN, FVKESK. CDR3 region: CASSWGPANEQYF. CDR3 in DNA: TGTGCCAGCAGCTGGGGCCCGGCGAACGAGCAGTACTTC.

J is TRBJ2-3 and V is TRBV29-1; 11 nucleotides match TRBD1. The CDR3 is 15 residues long. Trimming removed 6 bases from V and 5 bases from J; junction bases left unmatched: 10. Looked up from germline, CDR1 is SQVTM and CDR2 is ANQGSEA. In DNA, the CDR3 is TGCAGCGTCCTTCCCGGGACAGGGGGGGGAGATACGCAGTATTTT. This encodes CSVLPGTGGGDTQYF.

This chain connects TRBV21-1 to TRBJ1-4. TRBV21-1 is a known pseudogene. The CDR3 length is 18 residues. The CDR3 region has the DNA TGTGCCAGCAGCAAAAGTCTTGGGGGTAGGCTCAAAAAAGAAAAACTGTTTTTT. It is translated as CASSKSLGGRLKKEKLFF.

The sample holds a few counts of this clone. The rearrangement links TRBV7-6 to TRBJ2-1; the D is unclear. Trimming took off 5 bases at V and 9 bases at J, with 14 bases between the two ends. Germline V gene data show CDR1 as SGHVS and CDR2 as FNYEAQ. The CDR3 totals 13 residues. DNA of the CDR3: TGTGCCAGCAGCCCATTCTTTGGCAGTGAGCAGTTCTTC. This sequence encodes CASSPFFGSEQFF.

This chain uses TRBV27 with TRBJ2-7; either TRBD1 or TRBD2 may fit D (5 bases each). V lost 0 bases, J lost 2 bases, and 11 bases lay in between. CDR1 and CDR2 (germline): MNHEY, SMNVEV (reference sequence). The CDR3 has 15 residues. The CDR3 loop is CASSLSHLGAYEQYF. CDR3 nucleotide sequence: TGTGCCAGCAGTTTATCCCACCTGGGGGCCTACGAGCAGTACTTC.

This clone was recorded a few times. The chain links TRBV5-6 to TRBJ1-5, with D perhaps TRBD1 (5 bases). Per germline, CDR1 SGHDT and CDR2 YYEEEE. Trimming removed 0 bases at V and 3 bases at J, with 7 bases between. This CDR3 is 14 amino acids long. In nucleotides, the CDR3 is TGTGCCAGCAGCTTGGGACAGCCCAATCAGCCCCAGCATTTT. The encoded protein is CASSLGQPNQPQHF.

V is TRBV28 and J is TRBJ1-3; D might be TRBD1 (6 bases). V dropped 6 bases and J dropped 2 bases, with 14 bases sitting between them. Germline CDR1 is MDHEN and CDR2 is SYDVKM. The CDR3 totals 15 residues. This CDR3 reads CASSIQGVAGNTIYF. The CDR3 nucleotides are TGTGCCAGCAGCATACAGGGAGTCGCTGGAAACACCATATATTTT.

The J gene is TRBJ2-2, the V gene TRBV5-8; 11 positions match TRBD1. Germline V CDR1 and CDR2: SGHTS, YDEGEE. This CDR3 is built from 17 residues. With 2 bases clipped from V and 4 bases from J, the junction kept 7 bases outside the gene matches. CDR3: CASSLRRTGGITGELFF. The CDR3 nucleotides read TGTGCCAGCAGCTTACGCAGGACAGGGGGCATCACCGGGGAGCTGTTTTTT. Using reference TRBV5-8 and TRBJ2-2 for the parts outside the CDR3, the full variable domain is EAGVTQSPTHLIKTRGQQATLRCSPISGHTSVYWYQQALGLGLQFLLWYDEGEERNRGNFPPRFSGRQFPNYSSELNVNALELEDSALYLCASSLRRTGGITGELFFGEGSRLTVL.